This is a list of T cell receptor beta chains from one sample in a study of blood T cell repertoires in COVID-19. Assay: immunoSEQ multiplex PCR; the TCRdb copy retains only in-frame clones and omits some. The sample yields around 69,000 clones, roughly 87% seen once. The sequencing sample was made of peripheral blood. These receptors originate from a woman aged 45-60 years with active COVID-19. CDR3s include the opening cysteine and the closing phenylalanine or tryptophan. Each record gives: D gene, clone size, CDR3 length, V gene, J gene, CDR3 protein, CDR3 DNA. A D gene is named only where the DNA matches it firmly. Clone size is given for some rows only: seen once, a few or many times, or a class if the clone is expanded.

d_gene: -
abundance: -
len: 15
v_gene: TRBV3-1/TRBV3-2
j_gene: TRBJ2-1
CDR3aa: CASSQEGGAYNEQFF
CDR3nt: TGTGCCAGCAGCCAAGAGGGCGGGGCTTACAATGAGCAGTTCTTC

d_gene: TRBD1
abundance: -
len: 15
v_gene: TRBV9
j_gene: TRBJ2-2
CDR3aa: CASSARDRNTGELFF
CDR3nt: TGTGCCAGCAGCGCCCGGGACAGAAACACCGGGGAGCTGTTTTTT

d_gene: TRBD2
abundance: -
len: 15
v_gene: TRBV7-8
j_gene: TRBJ2-1
CDR3aa: CASSRGLAGATEQFF
CDR3nt: TGTGCCAGCAGCCGAGGACTAGCGGGAGCCACTGAGCAGTTCTTC

d_gene: TRBD1
abundance: -
len: 16
v_gene: TRBV28
j_gene: TRBJ1-5
CDR3aa: CASIGQGAVSNQPQHF
CDR3nt: TGTGCCAGCATCGGGCAGGGGGCTGTAAGCAATCAGCCCCAGCATTTT

d_gene: TRBD2
abundance: -
len: 16
v_gene: TRBV7-3
j_gene: TRBJ2-3
CDR3aa: CASSSSRGERTDTQYF
CDR3nt: TGTGCCAGCAGCTCATCTCGGGGGGAGAGGACAGATACGCAGTATTTT

d_gene: -
abundance: -
len: 13
v_gene: TRBV5-1
j_gene: TRBJ1-1
CDR3aa: CASRAAENTEAFF
CDR3nt: TGCGCCAGCAGGGCTGCCGAGAACACTGAAGCTTTCTTT

d_gene: TRBD2
abundance: few
len: 16
v_gene: TRBV2
j_gene: TRBJ2-7
CDR3aa: CASSEPTGLVSYEQYF
CDR3nt: TGTGCCAGCAGTGAACCGACCGGACTAGTGAGTTACGAGCAGTACTTC

d_gene: TRBD1
abundance: -
len: 14
v_gene: TRBV6-5
j_gene: TRBJ2-1
CDR3aa: CASSYEGARGEQFF
CDR3nt: TGTGCCAGCAGTTACGAGGGGGCCCGCGGTGAGCAGTTCTTC

d_gene: -
abundance: -
len: 14
v_gene: TRBV6-2/TRBV6-3
j_gene: TRBJ2-7
CDR3aa: CASSPRHGDTEQYF
CDR3nt: TGTGCCAGCAGTCCGCGACACGGGGATACCGAGCAGTACTTC

d_gene: -
abundance: -
len: 15
v_gene: TRBV5-6
j_gene: TRBJ1-6
CDR3aa: CASSLRQANNSPLHF
CDR3nt: TGTGCCAGCAGCTTGCGCCAGGCTAATAATTCACCCCTCCACTTT

d_gene: -
abundance: -
len: 13
v_gene: TRBV5-4
j_gene: TRBJ2-7
CDR3aa: CASSLGEAGEQYF
CDR3nt: TGTGCCAGCAGCCTGGGGGAGGCGGGGGAGCAGTACTTC

d_gene: TRBD2
abundance: few
len: 14
v_gene: TRBV6-5
j_gene: TRBJ2-7
CDR3aa: CASTYPGTSGRKEF
CDR3nt: TGTGCCAGCACCTACCCCGGGACTAGCGGGAGAAAGGAGTTC

d_gene: -
abundance: -
len: 15
v_gene: TRBV15
j_gene: TRBJ1-1
CDR3aa: CATSRRGGLSTEAFF
CDR3nt: TGTGCCACCAGCAGGCGGGGGGGCCTAAGCACTGAAGCTTTCTTT

d_gene: -
abundance: -
len: 14
v_gene: TRBV5-5
j_gene: TRBJ1-1
CDR3aa: CASSPQGMTTEAFF
CDR3nt: TGTGCCAGCAGCCCCCAGGGGATGACAACTGAAGCTTTCTTT

d_gene: -
abundance: -
len: 15
v_gene: TRBV25-1
j_gene: TRBJ1-2
CDR3aa: CASSEYGGQGFGYTF
CDR3nt: TGTGCCAGCAGTGAATACGGGGGGCAGGGCTTTGGCTACACCTTC

d_gene: -
abundance: -
len: 11
v_gene: TRBV12-3/TRBV12-4
j_gene: TRBJ1-2
CDR3aa: CASTPDRNYTF
CDR3nt: TGTGCCAGCACCCCCGACAGGAACTACACCTTC

d_gene: TRBD2
abundance: -
len: 16
v_gene: TRBV28
j_gene: TRBJ2-1
CDR3aa: CASSLLSGRHNNEQFF
CDR3nt: TGTGCCAGCAGTTTATTGAGCGGGAGACACAACAATGAGCAGTTCTTC

d_gene: TRBD2
abundance: -
len: 15
v_gene: TRBV5-1
j_gene: TRBJ2-1
CDR3aa: CASSLTAGGGNEQFF
CDR3nt: TGCGCCAGCAGCTTGACGGCGGGAGGGGGCAATGAGCAGTTCTTC